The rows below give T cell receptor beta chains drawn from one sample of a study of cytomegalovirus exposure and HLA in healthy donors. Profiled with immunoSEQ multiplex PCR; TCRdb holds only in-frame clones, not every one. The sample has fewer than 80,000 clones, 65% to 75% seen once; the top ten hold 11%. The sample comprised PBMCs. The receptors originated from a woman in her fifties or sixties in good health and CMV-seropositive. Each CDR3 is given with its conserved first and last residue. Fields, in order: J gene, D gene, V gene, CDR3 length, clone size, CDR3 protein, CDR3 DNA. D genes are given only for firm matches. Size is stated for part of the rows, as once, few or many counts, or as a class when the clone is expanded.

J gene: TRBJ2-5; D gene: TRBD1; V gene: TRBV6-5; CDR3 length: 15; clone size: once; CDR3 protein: CASSLTWDSQETQYF; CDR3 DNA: TGTGCCAGCAGCTTGACATGGGACAGCCAGGAGACCCAGTACTTC
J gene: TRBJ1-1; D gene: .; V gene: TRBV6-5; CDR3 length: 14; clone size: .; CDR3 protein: CASRPDRPGTEAFF; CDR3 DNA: TGTGCCAGCAGACCCGACAGGCCCGGGACTGAAGCTTTCTTT
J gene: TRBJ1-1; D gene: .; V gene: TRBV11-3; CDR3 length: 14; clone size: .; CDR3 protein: CASSLEGGNTEAFF; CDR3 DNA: TGTGCCAGCAGCTTAGAAGGGGGGAACACTGAAGCTTTCTTT
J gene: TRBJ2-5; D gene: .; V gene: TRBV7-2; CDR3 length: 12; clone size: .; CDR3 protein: CASSRTGETQYF; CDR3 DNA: TGTGCCAGCAGCCGGACGGGGGAGACCCAGTACTTC
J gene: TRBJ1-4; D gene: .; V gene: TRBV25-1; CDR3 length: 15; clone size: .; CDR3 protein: CASSDLEATNEKLFF; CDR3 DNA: TGTGCCAGCAGTGATCTGGAGGCAACTAATGAAAAACTGTTTTTT
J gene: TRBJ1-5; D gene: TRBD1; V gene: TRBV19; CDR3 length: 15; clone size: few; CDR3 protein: CASSTSGQGIQPQHF; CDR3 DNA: TGTGCCAGTAGTACCTCGGGACAGGGGATTCAGCCCCAGCATTTT
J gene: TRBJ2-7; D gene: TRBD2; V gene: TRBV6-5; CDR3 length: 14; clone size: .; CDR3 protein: CASSRAGGPYEQYF; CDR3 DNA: TGTGCCAGCAGCCGAGCGGGAGGGCCATACGAGCAGTACTTC
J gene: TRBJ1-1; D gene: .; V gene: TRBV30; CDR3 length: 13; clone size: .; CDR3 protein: CAWTRGGNTEAFF; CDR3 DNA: TGTGCCTGGACCCGAGGGGGGAACACTGAAGCTTTCTTT
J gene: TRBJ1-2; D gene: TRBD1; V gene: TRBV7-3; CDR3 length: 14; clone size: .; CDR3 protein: CASSPQGVGYGYTF; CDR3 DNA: TGTGCCAGCAGCCCACAGGGGGTCGGCTATGGCTACACCTTC
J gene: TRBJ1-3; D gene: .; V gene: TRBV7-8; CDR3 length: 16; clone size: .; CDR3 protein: CASSLDRPLSGNTIYF; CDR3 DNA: TGTGCCAGCAGCTTAGATCGCCCACTCTCTGGAAACACCATATATTTT
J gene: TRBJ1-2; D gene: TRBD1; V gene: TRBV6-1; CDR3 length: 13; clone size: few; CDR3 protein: CASRGQGGKGYTF; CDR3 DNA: TGTGCCAGCAGGGGACAGGGGGGGAAGGGCTACACCTTC
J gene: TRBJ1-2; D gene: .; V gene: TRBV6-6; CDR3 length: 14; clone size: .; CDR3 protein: CASSATGSGYGYTF; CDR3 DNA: TGTGCCAGCAGTGCGACGGGGTCTGGCTATGGCTACACCTTC
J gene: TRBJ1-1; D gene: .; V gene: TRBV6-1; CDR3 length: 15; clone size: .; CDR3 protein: CASSDLSGLNTEAFF; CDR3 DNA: TGTGCCAGCAGTGATCTTTCGGGTTTGAACACTGAAGCTTTCTTT
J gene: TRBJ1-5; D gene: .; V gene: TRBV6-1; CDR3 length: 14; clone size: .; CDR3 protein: CASSEMDSSQPQHF; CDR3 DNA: TGTGCCAGCAGTGAAATGGACAGTAGCCAGCCCCAGCATTTT
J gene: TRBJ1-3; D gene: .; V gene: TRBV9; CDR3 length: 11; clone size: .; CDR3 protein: CASSNPNNIYF; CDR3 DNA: TGTGCCAGCAGCAACCCGAACAACATATATTTT
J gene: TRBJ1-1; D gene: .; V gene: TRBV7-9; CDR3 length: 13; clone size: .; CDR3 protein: CASRRGHGTEAFF; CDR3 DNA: TGTGCCAGTCGTAGAGGGCATGGTACTGAAGCTTTCTTT
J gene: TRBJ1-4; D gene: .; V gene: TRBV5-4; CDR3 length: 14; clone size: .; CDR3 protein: CASSWGRRGEKLFF; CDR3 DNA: TGTGCCAGCTCTTGGGGCAGGAGGGGTGAAAAACTGTTTTTT
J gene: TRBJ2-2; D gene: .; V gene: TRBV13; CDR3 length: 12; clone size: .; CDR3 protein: CASSYETGELFF; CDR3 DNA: TGTGCCAGCAGCTACGAGACCGGGGAGCTGTTTTTT
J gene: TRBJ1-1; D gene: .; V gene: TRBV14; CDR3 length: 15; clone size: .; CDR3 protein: CASSQDGAANTEAFF; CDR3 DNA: TGTGCCAGCAGCCAAGATGGGGCGGCAAACACTGAAGCTTTCTTT
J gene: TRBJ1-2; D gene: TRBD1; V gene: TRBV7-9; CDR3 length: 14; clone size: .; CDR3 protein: CASSSTGKAYGYTF; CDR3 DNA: TGTGCCAGCAGCTCGACAGGGAAAGCCTATGGCTACACCTTC
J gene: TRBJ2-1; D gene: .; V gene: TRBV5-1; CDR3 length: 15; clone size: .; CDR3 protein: CASRERTVLNNEQFF; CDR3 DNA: TGCGCCAGCAGGGAAAGGACAGTCCTTAACAATGAGCAGTTCTTC
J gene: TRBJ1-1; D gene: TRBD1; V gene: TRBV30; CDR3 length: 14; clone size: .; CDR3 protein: CAWNTGTGEREAFF; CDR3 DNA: TGTGCCTGGAATACCGGGACAGGGGAACGAGAAGCTTTCTTT